The rows below give T cell receptor beta chains drawn from one sample of a study of breast tumors, draining lymph nodes, adjacent tissues. TCRdb re-analysed the multiplex PCR reads in MiXCR, keeping a single row per CDR3 protein. The table includes around 290,000 distinct CDR3 sequences, roughly 30% detected once. The material sequenced was axillary lymph node tissue. The receptors here all came from a female donor with breast cancer. Some clones in this sample may be carry-over from other donors' samples. CDR3s leave out the opening cysteine and the closing phenylalanine or tryptophan. A D gene is named only where the DNA matches it firmly.

TRBD1	TRBV23-1	ASSGYPGTEGEKLF
.	TRBV12-3/TRBV12-4	ASSFAVQGSGYT
.	TRBV6-2/TRBV6-3	ASSLLVTGELF
TRBD1	TRBV19	ASSGMTGAGANVLT
TRBD1	TRBV29-1	SVLSGNNRGQPQH
.	TRBV5-5	ASTLGGPGANVLT
.	TRBV5-6	ASSYSTDLRVPNYGYT
.	TRBV4-2	ASSHPPGEPQH
TRBD2	TRBV15	ATSLDLAGEEYEQY
.	TRBV20-1	SAEQEAYEQY
.	TRBV2	ASSERQVEAF
.	TRBV5-1	ASSPTGGEGGYT
TRBD2	TRBV9	ASSAYLAGGNNEQF
.	TRBV7-2	ASSSTLSGAAF
TRBD2	TRBV7-2	AGTTTDTQY
TRBD1	TRBV20-1	SAETPTGGMEPQH
TRBD2	TRBV11-3	ASSFPGGRTSYGQF
.	TRBV3-1	ASSQTSTKGYTGELF
.	TRBV20-1	SAKGTRQYYGYT
.	TRBV19	ASSMTRHQPQH
TRBD2	TRBV5-4	ASSLGREGTDTQY
TRBD1	TRBV12-3/TRBV12-4	ASSLLTGRETQY
.	TRBV7-6	ASSRWGRDGTGELF
.	TRBV11-2	ASSLTPITDTQY
TRBD2	TRBV6-2/TRBV6-3	ASNEKAGVYF
.	TRBV5-1	ASSLWEGLGQPQH
.	TRBV12-3/TRBV12-4	ASSHLSGGQNEQF
.	TRBV10-3	AIQGLVRNTIY
.	TRBV29-1	SLGGPTDTQY